This T cell receptor beta chain is from a study of blood T cells in healthy people across ages. Notes on the study in general: Unknown CMV status may confound age-related changes in expanded clones.

On this clonotype itself: Its target is not known.

CDR3 length: 14 amino acids. Germline-derived CDR1 and CDR2 are SGHRS and YFSETQ. V lost 5 bases to trimming and J lost 4 bases; unmatched junction nucleotides: 6. Sample-barcoded 5' priming and a J-beta primer mix drove a second PCR of about 6 to 12 cycles. MiXCR, applied by TCRdb to the 5' RACE reads, yields one record per CDR3 protein. Of about 780,000 distinct CDR3 sequences listed, 35% to 50% were seen once; the top ten hold about a sixth. Sequences were obtained from blood. The chain is built from TRBV5-1 and TRBJ2-7, with 10 bases that match TRBD2. The sequence derives from an elderly man in good health. This CDR3 is CASSASGSPYEQYF. In nucleotides, the CDR3 is TGCGCCAGCAGTGCTAGCGGGAGTCCGTACGAGCAGTACTTC.